A single sample is the source of the 21 T cell receptor beta chains below, sequenced in a study of cytomegalovirus exposure and HLA in healthy donors. The study ran its PCR with 60 Vbeta and 13 Jbeta primers. The assay was immunoSEQ multiplex PCR, and TCRdb's table has in-frame clones only and misses some. The sample shows around 83,000 clones, just under 80% of them seen only once. Sequencing was performed on PBMCs. The receptors were gathered from a male donor in good health and CMV-seropositive.

This chain uses TRBV5-1 with TRBJ2-3; the match to TRBD2 covers 8 bases. From germline, CDR1 is SGHRS and CDR2 YFSETQ. The CDR3 consists of 18 residues. Losses at the gene ends were 4 bases for V and 8 bases for J; bases not matched to a gene: 21. The CDR3 loop is CASSNPSDSGVGRATQYF. CDR3 sequence (DNA): TGCGCCAGCAGCAACCCGAGCGATAGCGGGGTGGGGCGGGCTACGCAGTATTTT.

This clone was observed once. The chain joins TRBV19 to TRBJ2-7; 7 nucleotides line up with TRBD1. Germline V gives CDR1 LNHDA, CDR2 SQIVND (reference sequence). J was trimmed by 6 bases and V by 8 bases; bases with no gene match: 10. The CDR3 sequence is 13 residues long. The CDR3, as DNA: TGTGCCAGTTCCCGGGACAGTAACAGCGAGCAGTACTTC. This gives the protein CASSRDSNSEQYF.

This chain joins TRBV28 and TRBJ1-3; possibly TRBD1 for D (6 bases). With 4 bases removed from V and 0 bases from J, the gap between germline ends came to 13 bases. The V gene's germline CDR1 is MDHEN and CDR2 SYDVKM. The CDR3 contains 16 residues. For the CDR3, the DNA is TGTGCCAGCAGTTCCCCTAGGGGGTTCTCTGGAAACACCATATATTTT. It specifies CASSSPRGFSGNTIYF. Full variable domain (missing parts from reference TRBV28 and TRBJ1-3): DVKVTQSSRYLVKRTGEKVFLECVQDMDHENMFWYRQDPGLGLRLIYFSYDVKMKEKGDIPEGYSVSREKKERFSLILESASTNQTSMYLCASSSPRGFSGNTIYFGEGSWLTVV.

This chain connects TRBV5-1 to TRBJ2-2, with 9 positions matching TRBD1. There are 18 residues in the CDR3. The ends lost 4 bases at V and 5 bases at J; junction bases unmatched: 15. From germline, CDR1 is SGHRS and CDR2 YFSETQ. The DNA for the CDR3 is TGCGCCAGCAGCCTCTCCACCGGGACAGGGTATTCTACCGGGGAGCTGTTTTTT. It specifies CASSLSTGTGYSTGELFF.

This rearrangement joins TRBV9 to TRBJ1-1, with 7 bases matching TRBD1. V lost 3 bases to trimming and J lost 5 bases; unmatched junction nucleotides: 7. The CDR3 extends over 14 amino acids. From germline, CDR1 is SGDLS and CDR2 YYNGEE. CDR3 loop: CASSATGAGTEAFF. The CDR3 region has the DNA TGTGCCAGCAGCGCCACAGGGGCGGGGACTGAAGCTTTCTTT. Full variable domain (outside the CDR3, taken from reference TRBV9 and TRBJ1-1): DSGVTQTPKHLITATGQRVTLRCSPRSGDLSVYWYQQSLDQGLQFLIQYYNGEERAKGNILERFSAQQFPDLHSELNLSSLELGDSALYFCASSATGAGTEAFFGQGTRLTVV.

The chain recombines TRBV7-8 with TRBJ2-5; no clear D. CDR3 size: 14 residues. CDR1 is SGHVS and CDR2 is FQNEAQ in the germline V gene. The V end lost 2 bases, the J end lost 5 bases, and 12 bases lay between the germline ends. CDR3 sequence reads: CASSLNTFGETQYF. The CDR3 DNA is TGTGCCAGCAGCTTAAACACCTTCGGGGAGACCCAGTACTTC.

This clone has just a few counts. V and J are TRBV6-6 and TRBJ2-2, with TRBD1 matching over 10 bases. Germline V CDR1 and CDR2: MNHNY, SVGAGI (reference sequence). CDR3 length equals 16 residues. J gave up 3 bases and V 0 bases, and 1 base lay outside the gene matches. The CDR3 reads CASSYSGQGYTGELFF. The CDR3 region has the DNA TGTGCCAGCAGTTACTCGGGACAGGGGTACACCGGGGAGCTGTTTTTT.

The J gene is TRBJ2-3, the V gene TRBV5-8; D not certain. The CDR3 extends over 15 amino acids. CDR1 and CDR2 from the germline V gene are SGHTS and YDEGEE. V was pared by 0 bases and J by 3 bases, with 11 bases between. This CDR3 reads CASSLAGFETDTQYF. Written as DNA, the CDR3 is TGTGCCAGCAGCTTGGCAGGTTTTGAAACAGATACGCAGTATTTT.

This clone was observed a few times. This chain connects TRBV2 to TRBJ2-7; 7 bases agree with TRBD1. V was clipped by 1 base and J by 2 bases; unmatched bases: 5. Germline lookup yields CDR1 SNHLY and CDR2 FYNNEI. The CDR3 covers 15 residues. The CDR3 here is CASSEGDSYPYEQYF. Written as DNA, the CDR3 is TGTGCCAGCAGTGAAGGGGACAGTTATCCCTACGAGCAGTACTTC.

The V gene is TRBV5-6, the J gene TRBJ2-7; a possible D gene is TRBD2 (6 bases). The germline V and J ends were trimmed by 5 bases and 2 bases, with 17 bases remaining between them. CDR1 and CDR2 (germline): SGHDT, YYEEEE. CDR3 length equals 15 residues. The CDR3 DNA is TGTGCCAGCAGGGCCGGGGGACCCCCGACCTACGAGCAGTACTTC. Amino acids: CASRAGGPPTYEQYF.

The chain joins TRBV29-1 to TRBJ1-1; possibly TRBD1 for D (5 bases). CDR1 is SQVTM and CDR2 is ANQGSEA in the germline V gene. V was cut by 6 bases and J by 1 base, with 15 bases left in between. The CDR3 covers 14 residues. CDR3 amino acids: CSVLRMGGNTEAFF. Written as DNA, the CDR3 is TGCAGCGTCCTTAGGATGGGGGGGAACACTGAAGCTTTCTTT.

This clone came up a few times. The chain employs TRBV18 and TRBJ2-5, with 10 bases aligning to TRBD2. This CDR3 contains 15 residues. V gave up 3 bases and J gave up 5 bases; unmatched junction bases: 6. The germline gives CDR1 KGHSH, CDR2 LQKENI. The CDR3 DNA sequence: TGTGCCAGCTCACCTATAGCGGGGGGAGCGGAGACCCAGTACTTC. Its translation: CASSPIAGGAETQYF.

The rearrangement links TRBV21-1 to TRBJ2-3; the table's D call, TRBD2, was not checked against the DNA. TRBV21-1 is a recognized pseudogene. The CDR3 runs to 15 residues. CDR3 coding DNA: TGTGCCAGCACTGCGAGGGTAGAGGGCACAGATACGCAGTATTTT. As protein: CASTARVEGTDTQYF.

The V call is TRBV27, the J call TRBJ2-1; 8 bases map to TRBD2. In germline, CDR1 is MNHEY, CDR2 SMNVEV (reference sequence). The ends lost 2 bases at V and 4 bases at J; junction bases unmatched: 7. This CDR3 comprises 16 residues. DNA for the CDR3: TGTGCCAGCAGTTTAACCGCCGGGGGGGGGTACAATGAGCAGTTCTTC. It codes for CASSLTAGGGYNEQFF.

Here the CDR3 reads CASSSRETQYF. CDR3 coding DNA: TGTGCCAGCAGCTCCAGGGAGACCCAGTACTTC. The V gene is TRBV7-2, the J gene TRBJ2-5; D is uncertain. The V gene's germline CDR1 is SGHTA and CDR2 FQGNSA. V was shortened by 4 bases and J by 5 bases, with 5 bases between the two germline ends. This CDR3 is built from 11 residues.

The V gene is TRBV18, the J gene TRBJ2-1, with D possibly TRBD1 on 6 matching bases. V was trimmed by 5 bases and J by 10 bases, leaving 15 bases between them. The germline V gene has CDR1 KGHSH and CDR2 LQKENI. The CDR3 length is 13 residues. CDR3 amino acids: CASSMGARGEQFF. CDR3 bases: TGTGCCAGCTCAATGGGGGCGCGTGGCGAGCAGTTCTTC.

This sequence joins TRBV7-8 and TRBJ2-7, with D possibly being TRBD1 (6 bases). V was shortened by 1 base and J by 5 bases, with 21 bases between the two germline ends. Germline-derived CDR1 and CDR2 are SGHVS and FQNEAQ. CDR3 length: 17 amino acids. As DNA, the CDR3 is TGTGCCAGCAGCTTAGAGGCGGTTGCAGGGGTGCTCCACGAGCAGTACTTC. Amino acid sequence: CASSLEAVAGVLHEQYF.

This clone was seen only a few times. CDR3 DNA sequence: TGTGCCAGCAGTCCATGGACAGGGGGAAGTCAGCCCCAGCATTTT. Protein product: CASSPWTGGSQPQHF. This chain links TRBV6-5 with TRBJ1-5; TRBD1 aligns across 10 bases. In germline, CDR1 is MNHEY, CDR2 SVGAGI. The V and J ends lost 5 bases and 6 bases, in that order; junction bases with no gene match: 7. The CDR3 covers 15 residues.

V usage is TRBV5-6 and J usage is TRBJ2-4, with D perhaps TRBD2 (6 bases). The V gene's germline CDR1 is SGHDT and CDR2 YYEEEE. This CDR3 contains 16 residues. V was cut by 2 bases and J by 0 bases, with 12 bases left in between. CDR3 sequence: CASSFRGVLAKNIQYF. CDR3 DNA sequence: TGTGCCAGCAGCTTCCGCGGGGTCCTAGCCAAAAACATTCAGTACTTC.

This chain uses TRBV6-1 with TRBJ2-1, with a tentative D call TRBD2 (6 bases). Germline CDR1 MNHNS, CDR2 SASEGT. This CDR3 has 15 amino acids. Trimming left V 6 bases short and J 3 bases short, with 15 bases between. The CDR3 region has the DNA TGTGCCAGCAGATTCAGGGTGGGGGGCTACAATGAGCAGTTCTTC. It yields the protein CASRFRVGGYNEQFF.

This rearrangement joins TRBV6-6 to TRBJ1-1; 10 positions agree with TRBD1. In germline, CDR1 is MNHNY, CDR2 SVGAGI (reference sequence). V was pared by 5 bases and J by 4 bases, with 7 bases of the junction left unmatched. CDR3 size: 15 residues. CDR3 nucleotide sequence: TGTGCCAGCAGTCCTAAGACAGGGGGCTTCACTGAAGCTTTCTTT. It yields the protein CASSPKTGGFTEAFF.